This passage covers 23 T cell receptor beta chains from one sample sequenced in a study of control samples from healthy donors and cancer patients. Assay: immunoSEQ multiplex PCR; the TCRdb copy retains only in-frame clones and omits some. The sample lists about 140,000 clones; approximately 94% were seen once. The sample was blood. Every receptor here comes from a man aged 35 to 55 in good health.

The chain joins TRBV5-4 to TRBJ1-3; TRBD1 is a possible D gene (5 bases). Per germline, CDR1 SGHNT and CDR2 YYREEE (reference sequence). The CDR3 contains 12 residues. V was pared by 5 bases and J by 8 bases, with 11 bases between. The CDR3 DNA is TGTGCCAGCAGAGGCGGAGGGGACACCATATATTTT. Encoded protein: CASRGGGDTIYF.

In the case of this clone: Other DNA variants within this sample encode the same CDR3. The chain employs TRBV7-9 and TRBJ2-7; D gene ambiguous. V lost 4 bases to trimming and J lost 3 bases, with 4 bases between them. Per the germline V gene, CDR1 is SEHNR and CDR2 is FQNEAQ (reference sequence). The CDR3 extends over 11 amino acids. The CDR3 is CASSSHYEQYF. The CDR3 DNA follows: TGTGCCAGCAGCTCCCACTACGAGCAGTACTTC.

The chain recombines TRBV9 with TRBJ2-7, with a weak D call TRBD1 (5 bases). Trimming pared 0 bases from V and 0 bases from J, leaving 10 bases between. This CDR3 is 15 amino acids long. Looked up from germline, CDR1 is SGDLS and CDR2 is YYNGEE. CDR3 protein: CASSVGSQGSYEQYF. CDR3 bases: TGTGCCAGCAGCGTAGGAAGTCAGGGCTCCTACGAGCAGTACTTC.

The genes are TRBV5-6 and TRBJ2-1, with TRBD1 matching 11 bases. Trimming at V came to 2 bases and at J to 8 bases, leaving 12 bases not matched to a gene. This CDR3 has 17 amino acids. Germline CDR1 and CDR2: SGHDT and YYEEEE. DNA of the CDR3: TGTGCCAGCAGCTTTTTAGGTGGGACAGGGGGACCGGATGAGCAGTTCTTC. Encoded protein: CASSFLGGTGGPDEQFF.

The V call is TRBV5-1, the J call TRBJ1-3; TRBD1 aligns across 8 bases. After removal of 5 bases from V and 2 bases from J, the junction contained 6 bases not matched to a gene. Germline CDR1 reads SGHRS; CDR2 reads YFSETQ. CDR3 size: 15 residues. Here the CDR3 DNA reads TGCGCCAGCAGACCAACGGACAGGGCTGGAAACACCATATATTTT. This encodes CASRPTDRAGNTIYF.

V gene TRBV5-1 combines with J gene TRBJ2-3, with D uncertain. Germline V gene lookup returns CDR1 SGHRS and CDR2 YFSETQ. V was pared by 1 base and J by 2 bases, with 5 bases between. The CDR3 covers 13 residues. CDR3 sequence: CASSLRDTDTQYF. The CDR3, as DNA: TGCGCCAGCAGCTTGAGGGACACAGATACGCAGTATTTT.

The gene calls are TRBV7-9 and TRBJ2-5; no definite D call. This CDR3 contains 13 residues. Between the trimmed V and J ends, which lost 2 bases and 2 bases, there was a span of 6 bases. Germline CDR1 is SEHNR and CDR2 is FQNEAQ (reference sequence). CDR3 sequence (DNA): TGTGCCAGCAGCTTAATTCTACAAGAGACCCAGTACTTC. Translation gives CASSLILQETQYF.

In nucleotides, the CDR3 is TGCAGTGCTGGTGCTTTGGGACTAGCTTCTAATGAGCAGTTCTTC. It codes for CSAGALGLASNEQFF. V gene TRBV20-1 combines with J gene TRBJ2-1; TRBD2 agrees at 9 bases. This CDR3 region has 15 residues. J was trimmed by 7 bases and V by 5 bases; bases with no gene match: 12. In germline, CDR1 is DFQATT, CDR2 SNEGSKA (reference sequence).

The rearrangement joins TRBV27 to TRBJ2-1; 7 nucleotides align to TRBD1. The V and J ends lost 0 bases and 8 bases, in that order; junction bases with no gene match: 4. Germline V gene data show CDR1 as MNHEY and CDR2 as SMNVEV (reference sequence). CDR3 length: 14 amino acids. DNA for the CDR3: TGTGCCAGCAGTTTATCGACAGGGTCCCATGAGCAGTTCTTC. Amino acids: CASSLSTGSHEQFF.

V is TRBV7-8 and J is TRBJ2-2; TRBD2 might be the D (6 bases). The CDR3 spans 16 residues. Between the trimmed V and J ends, which lost 5 bases and 5 bases, there was a span of 18 bases. The germline gives CDR1 SGHVS, CDR2 FQNEAQ. CDR3 protein: CASSEDYTPGTGELFF. In DNA form, the CDR3 reads TGTGCCAGCAGCGAGGACTATACCCCGGGTACCGGGGAGCTGTTTTTT.

The chain joins TRBV4-3 to TRBJ2-3, with TRBD2 matching 11 bases. J gave up 3 bases and V 2 bases, and 10 bases lay outside the gene matches. Germline lookup yields CDR1 LGHNA and CDR2 YSLEER. The CDR3 spans 18 residues. In nucleotides, the CDR3 is TGCGCCAGCAGCCAATCCCAAGGACTAGCGGGTGGAACAGATACGCAGTATTTT. Amino acids: CASSQSQGLAGGTDTQYF.

The chain has TRBV13 and TRBJ1-1; unclear D gene. Germline V gene sequence: CDR1 PRHDT, CDR2 FYEKMQ (reference sequence). Trimming left V 4 bases short and J 8 bases short, with 17 bases between. The CDR3 is made up of 14 amino acids. CDR3 bases: TGTGCCAGCAGCTGGGATGGTGGAGGCGGAGAAGCTTTCTTT. This sequence encodes CASSWDGGGGEAFF. The variable domain in full, with the rest retrieved from reference TRBV13 and TRBJ1-1, is AAGVIQSPRHLIKEKRETATLKCYPIPRHDTVYWYQQGPGQDPQFLISFYEKMQSDKGSIPDRFSAQQFSDYHSELNMSSLELGDSALYFCASSWDGGGGEAFFGQGTRLTVV.

This chain links TRBV6-5 with TRBJ1-3; TRBD1 is a possible D gene (6 bases). The germline CDR1 and CDR2 sequences are MNHEY and SVGAGI. This CDR3 contains 15 residues. Trimming took off 5 bases at V and 0 bases at J, with 11 bases between the two ends. The CDR3 spells CASSPRGPSGNTIYF. The CDR3 DNA is TGTGCCAGCAGTCCCAGGGGCCCCTCTGGAAACACCATATATTTT.

V gene TRBV2 combines with J gene TRBJ2-5; D gene ambiguous. The ends were cut back, 4 bases at V and 3 bases at J, with 18 bases in the middle. The CDR3 is 16 amino acids. The germline CDR1 and CDR2 sequences are SNHLY and FYNNEI. CDR3 region: CASSVNGLFWEETQYF. The CDR3 DNA follows: TGTGCCAGCAGTGTAAACGGGTTGTTTTGGGAAGAGACCCAGTACTTC. Complete variable domain (other parts from reference TRBV2 and TRBJ2-5): EPEVTQTPSHQVTQMGQEVILRCVPISNHLYFYWYRQILGQKVEFLVSFYNNEISEKSEIFDDQFSVERPDGSNFTLKIRSTKLEDSAMYFCASSVNGLFWEETQYFGPGTRLLVL.

V usage is TRBV9 and J usage is TRBJ1-2; weak D call: TRBD1 (5 bases). This CDR3 contains 16 residues. Germline V gene lookup returns CDR1 SGDLS and CDR2 YYNGEE. V was trimmed by 4 bases and J by 0 bases, leaving 16 bases between them. The CDR3 loop is CASSLGYRTSNYGYTF. DNA of the CDR3: TGTGCCAGCAGCCTCGGGTACAGGACGTCTAACTATGGCTACACCTTC.

The chain links TRBV29-1 to TRBJ1-2; 7 bases fit TRBD1. Germline assignment: CDR1 SQVTM and CDR2 ANQGSEA. This CDR3 has 13 residues. V trimming: 7 bases; J trimming: 5 bases; junction bases outside the gene matches: 10. This CDR3 reads CSAGRGQGYGYTF. The CDR3 nucleotides read TGCAGCGCCGGGAGGGGGCAGGGGTATGGCTACACCTTC.

V and J are TRBV5-1 and TRBJ2-3, with 15 bases lining up with TRBD2. The CDR3 has 18 residues. The trim removed 3 bases at V and 2 bases at J, leaving 7 bases unmatched. Germline V gives CDR1 SGHRS, CDR2 YFSETQ. CDR3 nucleotides: TGCGCCAGCAGCTCGGGACTAGCGGGAGGAGGGATCACAGATACGCAGTATTTT. Translation gives CASSSGLAGGGITDTQYF. The full variable domain, completed using reference TRBV5-1 and TRBJ2-3, is KAGVTQTPRYLIKTRGQQVTLSCSPISGHRSVSWYQQTPGQGLQFLFEYFSETQRNKGNFPGRFSGRQFSNSRSEMNVSTLELGDSALYLCASSSGLAGGGITDTQYFGPGTRLTVL.

The V and J genes are TRBV11-2 and TRBJ1-1; 11 bases line up with TRBD1. V lost 3 bases and J lost 6; bases outside the gene matches: 3. The CDR3 sequence is 14 residues long. The germline CDR1 and CDR2 sequences are SGHAT and FQNNGV. CDR3 bases: TGTGCCAGCAGCTTCGGACAGGGGGCTTCTGAAGCTTTCTTT. Translation: CASSFGQGASEAFF.

The gene calls are TRBV7-9 and TRBJ1-5; 8 nucleotides agree with TRBD1. V shed 6 bases and J 2 bases; nucleotides not matched to a gene: 15. The CDR3 is 18 residues long. The germline V gene encodes CDR1 SEHNR and CDR2 FQNEAQ (reference sequence). CDR3 nucleotides: TGTGCCAGCAGTAAAATGATTCTTGGGACAGGAGGCAATCAGCCCCAGCATTTT. Its translation is CASSKMILGTGGNQPQHF. Based on the CDR3 plus reference TRBV7-9 and TRBJ1-5, the full variable domain is DTGVSQNPRHKITKRGQNVTFRCDPISEHNRLYWYRQTLGQGPEFLTYFQNEAQLEKSRLLSDRFSAERPKGSFSTLEIQRTEQGDSAMYLCASSKMILGTGGNQPQHFGDGTRLSIL.

V gene TRBV24-1 combines with J gene TRBJ1-2; the D is unclear. Trimming shortened V by 4 bases and J by 7 bases, and 12 bases separated the two germline ends. The CDR3 is made up of 13 amino acids. Germline V CDR1 and CDR2: KGHDR, SFDVKD. The CDR3 bases are TGTGCCACCAGTGAAGCGGACTGGCTTGGCTACACCTTC. Protein: CATSEADWLGYTF.

The table lists this clone with a count of one. This rearrangement joins TRBV19 to TRBJ2-1, with TRBD2 identical over 10 bases. CDR1 is LNHDA and CDR2 is SQIVND in the germline V gene (reference sequence). The CDR3 loop spans 16 amino acids. The V and J ends lost 3 bases and 9 bases, in that order; junction bases with no gene match: 11. The DNA for the CDR3 is TGTGCCAGTAGTATTACCCTAGCGGGAGAGGTGGGTGAGCAGTTCTTC. Residues: CASSITLAGEVGEQFF.

This chain uses TRBV5-4 with TRBJ2-3; 7 bases are shared with TRBD2. J lost 5 bases, V lost 3 bases, and 6 bases had no gene match. CDR1 and CDR2 (germline): SGHNT, YYREEE (reference sequence). CDR3 size: 14 residues. The DNA of the CDR3 is TGTGCCAGCAGCTGGGAGGGAGCGGGAGATACGCAGTATTTT. This codes for CASSWEGAGDTQYF.

Of note for this clone: Additional DNA sequences in this sample encode the identical CDR3. This chain joins TRBV5-1 and TRBJ2-1, with 14 bases lining up with TRBD2. This CDR3 has 16 amino acids. Trimming at V came to 3 bases and at J to 2 bases, leaving 1 base not matched to a gene. Germline V gene data show CDR1 as SGHRS and CDR2 as YFSETQ. The CDR3 spells CASSSGLAGAYNEQFF. CDR3 coding DNA: TGCGCCAGCAGCTCGGGACTAGCGGGAGCCTACAATGAGCAGTTCTTC.